Sequencing of this T cell receptor (beta chain) was carried out in a study of PD-L1 blockade in urothelial cancer. The CDR3 consists of 19 residues. The V gene end was trimmed by 5 bases and the J gene end by 9 bases; junction bases not matched to a gene: 25. In germline, CDR1 is KGHSH, CDR2 LQKENI. Clones were read by immunoSEQ multiplex PCR, and TCRdb kept only the in-frame ones, dropping some. The repertoire holds about 20,000 clones, around nine tenths seen once, with less than 4.5% in the top ten. The specimen comprised PBMCs, sampled around atezolizumab (anti-PD-L1) treatment. The chain recombines TRBV18 with TRBJ2-1, with 7 bases that match TRBD1. This clonotype was sampled from a middle-aged man with urothelial cancer. The CDR3 is CASSAGTASKRGGISEQFF. Here the CDR3 DNA reads TGTGCCAGCTCAGCCGGGACAGCGAGTAAGCGAGGGGGTATTAGTGAGCAGTTCTTC.